These 28 T cell receptor beta chains were sequenced from one sample in a study of T-cell reconstitution after alpha-beta-depleted transplantation in children. During its preparation, the TCRbeta library received unique molecular identifiers. TCRdb processed the PCR reads anew with MiXCR; each CDR3 protein has one entry. The data contain about 420,000 distinct CDR3 sequences, 16% of them singletons. Sequenced here: PBMCs, mostly from graft donor cells, sampled 360 days after TCRalphabeta/CD19-depleted stem cell transplant. The receptors derive from a boy younger than two who had a stem cell transplant for Wiskott-Aldrich syndrome, so the T cells may come from the graft donor.

There are a few counts of this clonotype. The genes are TRBV11-2 and TRBJ2-7; D perhaps matches TRBD1 (7 bases). The CDR3 is 15 residues long. CDR1 is SGHAT, CDR2 FQNNGV, per germline. Trimming took off 3 bases at V and 1 base at J, with 13 bases between the two ends. CDR3 sequence reads: CASSFAGTVSYEQYF. In DNA form, the CDR3 reads TGTGCCAGCAGCTTCGCGGGGACAGTTTCCTACGAGCAGTACTTC.

The V gene is TRBV20-1, the J gene TRBJ2-7; no definite D call. The CDR3 loop spans 11 amino acids. Germline CDR1 reads DFQATT; CDR2 reads SNEGSKA (reference sequence). Trimming took off 3 bases at V and 4 bases at J, with 7 bases between the two ends. The CDR3 here is CSASYKYEQYF. The CDR3 nucleotides are TGCAGTGCTAGCTATAAGTACGAGCAGTACTTC.

This chain connects TRBV11-2 to TRBJ2-7; D possibly corresponds to TRBD1 (6 bases). Deletions cut 0 bases from V and 4 bases from J, with 10 bases between. Germline V gene lookup returns CDR1 SGHAT and CDR2 FQNNGV. This CDR3 has 14 amino acids. CDR3 region: CASSLEATGYEQYF. CDR3 sequence (DNA): TGTGCCAGCAGCTTAGAGGCGACAGGATACGAGCAGTACTTC. The full variable domain, rest sourced from reference TRBV11-2 and TRBJ2-7, is EAGVAQSPRYKIIEKRQSVAFWCNPISGHATLYWYQQILGQGPKLLIQFQNNGVVDDSQLPKDRFSAERLKGVDSTLKIQPAKLEDSAVYLCASSLEATGYEQYFGPGTRLTVT.

The chain recombines TRBV3-1 with TRBJ2-2, with 7 bases that match TRBD2. This CDR3 is built from 16 residues. Germline values: CDR1 LGHDT, CDR2 YNNKEL (reference sequence). J lost 6 bases, V lost 1 base, and 8 bases had no gene match. DNA for the CDR3: TGTGCCAGCAGCCAAGGAATCTCGAGCGGGGCCGGGGAGCTGTTTTTT. It codes for CASSQGISSGAGELFF.

This clonotype has just a few counts. The CDR3 DNA reads as TGCGCCAGCAGCCAATTTGACAGGGCGAACAATGAGCAGTTCTTC. This translates into CASSQFDRANNEQFF. This chain joins TRBV4-3 and TRBJ2-1; 7 bases map to TRBD1. This CDR3 spans 15 amino acids. Germline V gives CDR1 LGHNA, CDR2 YSLEER. With 2 bases clipped from V and 5 bases from J, the junction kept 6 bases outside the gene matches.

This chain links TRBV4-1 with TRBJ2-3, with 12 bases lining up with TRBD2. J was trimmed by 2 bases and V by 3 bases; bases with no gene match: 3. CDR1 is MGHRA and CDR2 is YSYEKL in the germline V gene. The CDR3 totals 16 residues. CDR3 protein: CASSHTSGGYTDTQYF. CDR3 DNA: TGCGCCAGCAGCCATACTAGCGGGGGGTACACAGATACGCAGTATTTT.

The table lists this clonotype with a few counts. The V call is TRBV12-3 or TRBV12-4, the J call TRBJ1-5; 8 nucleotides line up with TRBD1. V lost 2 bases, J lost 1 base, and 1 base stayed unmatched. This CDR3 is built from 15 residues. CDR3 sequence: CASSLRTGSNQPQHF. In DNA form, the CDR3 reads TGTGCCAGCAGTTTAAGGACAGGGAGCAATCAGCCCCAGCATTTT.

The genes are TRBV12-3 or TRBV12-4 and TRBJ1-3; maybe TRBD1 (6 bases). Trimming pared 3 bases from V and 4 bases from J, leaving 16 bases between. CDR3 length: 16 residues. This CDR3 is CASSFQRAGVGNTIYF. As DNA, the CDR3 is TGTGCCAGCAGTTTCCAGAGGGCAGGGGTAGGAAACACCATATATTTT.

The chain carries TRBV6-2 or TRBV6-3 and TRBJ2-1, with D maybe TRBD2 (7 bases). Germline V gene sequence: CDR1 MNHEY, CDR2 SVGEGT. The CDR3 sequence is 14 residues long. V was shortened by 6 bases and J by 8 bases, with 17 bases between the two germline ends. The CDR3 spells CASSLRGARHEQFF. CDR3 nucleotide sequence: TGTGCCAGCAGCCTCCGGGGGGCACGACATGAGCAGTTCTTC.

The table lists this clonotype with many counts. V and J are TRBV20-1 and TRBJ2-7, with TRBD2 identical over 9 bases. CDR3 length equals 14 residues. V lost 1 base, J lost 1 base, and 2 bases stayed unmatched. Germline CDR1 DFQATT, CDR2 SNEGSKA (reference sequence). The CDR3 here is CSARGLAGSYEQYF. The DNA for the CDR3 is TGCAGTGCTAGAGGTCTAGCGGGGTCCTACGAGCAGTACTTC.

On this clonotype itself: A read error is possible here, since a much larger clone lies one base away. The chain combines TRBV2 with TRBJ2-5; D is undetermined. Deletions cut 6 bases from V and 3 bases from J, with 14 bases between. The CDR3 is 14 amino acids. In germline, CDR1 is SNHLY, CDR2 FYNNEI. The CDR3 loop reads CASSPTSMEETQYF. In DNA form, the CDR3 reads TGTGCCAGCAGCCCCACGAGTATGGAAGAGACCCAGTACTTC.

This clonotype has more than one count but fewer than ten. The J gene is TRBJ2-2, the V gene TRBV29-1; D possibly corresponds to TRBD2 (6 bases). V was clipped by 4 bases and J by 4 bases, with 13 bases between them. Germline loops: CDR1 SQVTM, CDR2 ANQGSEA. CDR3 length: 14 residues. The CDR3 region has the DNA TGCAGCGTTGCGGGGACCGGGGGCACCGGGGAGCTGTTTTTT. Its protein product is CSVAGTGGTGELFF.

This clonotype was detected only a few times. J is TRBJ2-3 and V is TRBV20-1, with D uncertain. Germline V gene lookup returns CDR1 DFQATT and CDR2 SNEGSKA (reference sequence). The CDR3 extends over 11 amino acids. Trimming removed 6 bases at V and 5 bases at J, with 9 bases between. CDR3 sequence reads: CSATRKDTQYF. Written as DNA, the CDR3 is TGCAGTGCCACCCGGAAAGATACGCAGTATTTT.

This clonotype came up a few times. The rearrangement links TRBV28 to TRBJ2-3; no reliable D call. V dropped 8 bases and J dropped 2 bases, with 8 bases sitting between them. The germline V gene encodes CDR1 MDHEN and CDR2 SYDVKM. The CDR3 runs to 12 residues. The CDR3 DNA reads TGTGCCAGCGAAAGGGACACAGATACGCAGTATTTT. Its translation is CASERDTDTQYF. The full variable domain, with the rest looked up from reference TRBV28 and TRBJ2-3, is DVKVTQSSRYLVKRTGEKVFLECVQDMDHENMFWYRQDPGLGLRLIYFSYDVKMKEKGDIPEGYSVSREKKERFSLILESASTNQTSMYLCASERDTDTQYFGPGTRLTVL.

To note about this clonotype: Germline and junction disagree at one end, which may indicate a read error. The chain employs TRBV4-3 and TRBJ2-7; D might be TRBD1 (6 bases). CDR3 length equals 13 residues. CDR1 and CDR2 from the germline V gene are LGHNA and YSLEER. CDR3 in amino acids: CARSQVTGSEQYF. The DNA for the CDR3 is TGCGCCAGGAGCCAAGTAACAGGGAGCGAGCAGTACTTC.

The chain carries TRBV7-6 and TRBJ2-7, with TRBD2 identical over 11 bases. V dropped 7 bases and J dropped 2; count of bases not matched to a gene: 7. This CDR3 is built from 15 residues. Germline CDR1 is SGHVS and CDR2 is FNYEAQ. The CDR3 DNA sequence: TGTGCCAGCACCCCAGGGACTAGCGGCACCTACGAGCAGTACTTC. It yields the protein CASTPGTSGTYEQYF.

The J gene is TRBJ2-7, the V gene TRBV29-1; a possible D gene is TRBD1 (6 bases). The V and J ends lost 1 base and 0 bases respectively, with 7 bases between them. Germline assignment: CDR1 SQVTM and CDR2 ANQGSEA. This CDR3 region has 13 residues. This CDR3 reads CSVEGTASYEQYF. The DNA for the CDR3 is TGCAGCGTTGAAGGGACAGCCTCCTACGAGCAGTACTTC.

The chain recombines TRBV7-9 with TRBJ2-1, with 9 bases lining up with TRBD2. Trimming took 1 base from V and 4 from J; bases not matched to a gene: 2. Germline V CDR1 and CDR2: SEHNR, FQNEAQ (reference sequence). The CDR3 is 15 residues long. CDR3 residues: CASSLEAGGYNEQFF. The CDR3 nucleotides read TGTGCCAGCAGCTTAGAGGCGGGAGGGTACAATGAGCAGTTCTTC.

This chain connects TRBV20-1 to TRBJ2-1; TRBD2 aligns across 7 bases. Germline values: CDR1 DFQATT, CDR2 SNEGSKA (reference sequence). With 6 bases clipped from V and 8 bases from J, the junction kept 1 base outside the gene matches. This CDR3 is built from 10 residues. In DNA form, the CDR3 reads TGCAGTGCGGCGGGGGATGAGCAGTTCTTC. Translation: CSAAGDEQFF.

This clonotype appeared a few times. The chain combines TRBV12-3 or TRBV12-4 with TRBJ1-2; D ambiguous. Trimming removed 5 bases at V and 8 bases at J, with 18 bases between. This CDR3 has 14 amino acids. The CDR3 protein is CASSRKASQGGYTF. The CDR3 nucleotides are TGTGCCAGCAGTAGAAAGGCAAGCCAAGGGGGCTACACCTTC.

In this sample, this clonotype turned up a few times. The V gene is TRBV7-2, the J gene TRBJ1-2; the D gene is possibly TRBD1 (5 bases). CDR3 length: 14 residues. V was cut by 3 bases and J by 3 bases, with 11 bases left in between. Germline assignment: CDR1 SGHTA and CDR2 FQGNSA. The CDR3 loop reads CASSFAGTHYGYTF. The CDR3 DNA sequence: TGTGCCAGCAGCTTCGCAGGGACTCACTATGGCTACACCTTC.

This chain uses TRBV10-3 with TRBJ2-1; 14 nucleotides align to TRBD2. CDR3 length: 16 amino acids. Germline V CDR1 and CDR2: ENHRY, SYGVKD. The trim removed 11 bases at V and 0 bases at J, leaving 6 bases unmatched. CDR3 loop: CAPGLAGGGSYNEQFF. CDR3 DNA: TGTGCCCCCGGACTAGCGGGGGGTGGCTCCTACAATGAGCAGTTCTTC.

This chain links TRBV11-2 with TRBJ2-5, with D perhaps TRBD2 (5 bases). Germline lookup yields CDR1 SGHAT and CDR2 FQNNGV. The CDR3 length is 19 residues. With 1 base removed from V and 4 bases from J, the gap between germline ends came to 25 bases. The DNA for the CDR3 is TGTGCCAGCAGCTTAGTTCGGAGGAGTTTCACAGAAGGGAGAGAGACCCAGTACTTC. Residues: CASSLVRRSFTEGRETQYF.

This clonotype came up a few times. This sequence joins TRBV4-3 and TRBJ2-7; D may match TRBD1 or TRBD2 (5 bases each). The germline CDR1 and CDR2 sequences are LGHNA and YSLEER. The CDR3 is 14 residues long. V lost 0 bases and J lost 3, with 9 bases in between. The CDR3 DNA sequence: TGCGCCAGCAGCCAAGAACCAGGGAGCTACGAGCAGTACTTC. Translating it yields CASSQEPGSYEQYF.

The chain uses TRBV6-5 and TRBJ2-7; D may be TRBD1 (5 bases). Trimming shortened V by 9 bases and J by 6 bases, and 12 bases separated the two germline ends. The CDR3 extends over 11 amino acids. In germline, CDR1 is MNHEY, CDR2 SVGAGI. The CDR3 sequence is CASRTPAEQYF. Written as DNA, the CDR3 is TGTGCCAGTCGGACACCTGCCGAGCAGTACTTC.

This clonotype was counted between two and nine times. This chain links TRBV7-9 with TRBJ2-7; a possible D gene is TRBD1 (5 bases). Trimming removed 5 bases from V and 3 bases from J, with 20 bases in between. In germline, CDR1 is SEHNR, CDR2 FQNEAQ (reference sequence). The CDR3 contains 16 residues. The CDR3 DNA follows: TGTGCCAGCAGCCCTTCAAAGGGTAGCAGGGTCTACGAGCAGTACTTC. This gives the protein CASSPSKGSRVYEQYF.

This clonotype was observed a few times. V gene TRBV7-9 combines with J gene TRBJ2-5, with D tentatively TRBD1 or TRBD2 (5 bases each). Germline values: CDR1 SEHNR, CDR2 FQNEAQ (reference sequence). The CDR3 covers 15 residues. V was trimmed by 4 bases and J by 5 bases, leaving 17 bases between them. The CDR3 spells CASSSWDRPTETQYF. DNA of the CDR3: TGTGCCAGCAGCTCTTGGGACCGACCAACGGAGACCCAGTACTTC.

The V and J genes are TRBV5-1 and TRBJ2-1, with 10 bases that match TRBD1. The junction had 10 bases not matched to a gene; V was cut back by 4 bases and J by 9 bases. The CDR3 has 15 residues. The germline gives CDR1 SGHRS, CDR2 YFSETQ. The CDR3 reads CASSPSRDRGPEQFF. Written as DNA, the CDR3 is TGCGCCAGCAGCCCTAGCCGGGACAGGGGTCCTGAGCAGTTCTTC.